The sequence of this TCR beta chain was determined in a study of T cell responses to AZD1222 COVID-19 vaccine. Points on this clone: What it binds is not known.

The V end was cut by 1 base, the J end by 0 bases, with 10 bases between. This CDR3 has 16 amino acids. Germline CDR1 and CDR2: SGHRS and YFSETQ. Profiling relied on immunoSEQ multiplex PCR, and the TCRdb table lists in-frame clones only, not all of them. Of 180,000 or so clones in the sample, more than 75% were seen once. Pooling was applied to second doses at about 4 or about 12 weeks. Points from the study as a whole: After the peak T cell response, and only then, were repertoires sampled. Donors skewed white British and female; clonal diversity was possibly underestimated. CD4 TCRs linked to vaccination spanned spike, dominating at 160-218 and 743-854.

The chain uses TRBV5-1 and TRBJ1-4, with D tentatively TRBD1 (5 bases). The material sequenced was peripheral blood, taken 28 days after the second AZD1222 dose. This receptor was taken from an adult who received the AZD1222 COVID-19 vaccine. CDR3 bases: TGCGCCAGCAGCTTGACGGGAGGGGCAACTAATGAAAAACTGTTTTTT. Protein: CASSLTGGATNEKLFF.